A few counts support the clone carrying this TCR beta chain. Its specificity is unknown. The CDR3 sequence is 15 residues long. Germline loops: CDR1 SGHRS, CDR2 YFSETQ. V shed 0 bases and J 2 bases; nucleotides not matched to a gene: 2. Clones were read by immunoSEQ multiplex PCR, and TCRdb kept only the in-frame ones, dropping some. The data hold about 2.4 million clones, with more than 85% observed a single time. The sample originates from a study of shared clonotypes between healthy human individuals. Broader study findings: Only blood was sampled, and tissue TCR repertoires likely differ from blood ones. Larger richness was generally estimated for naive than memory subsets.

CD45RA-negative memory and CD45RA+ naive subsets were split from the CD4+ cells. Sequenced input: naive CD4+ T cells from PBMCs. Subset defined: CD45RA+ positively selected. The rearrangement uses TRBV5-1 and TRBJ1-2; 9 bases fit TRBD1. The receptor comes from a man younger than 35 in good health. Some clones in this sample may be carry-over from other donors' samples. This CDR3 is CASSLAGTGNYGYTF. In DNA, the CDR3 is TGCGCCAGCAGCTTGGCCGGGACAGGGAACTATGGCTACACCTTC.